This TCR beta chain came from a study of PD-1 blockade in classical Hodgkin lymphoma. Study summary: Patients were dosed intravenously with nivolumab at 3 mg/kg every 2 weeks.

Findings and caveats of the study: Newly diagnosed patients reportedly had lower baseline TCR diversity than healthy donors. It was among complete responders that baseline diversity resembled that of newly diagnosed patients.

The V segment lost 1 base and the J segment 2 bases; nucleotides outside the gene matches: 5. This CDR3 spans 15 amino acids. Germline assignment: CDR1 SGHTA and CDR2 FQGTGA. Brentuximab vedotin exposure varied among the patients, all of whom had relapsed after autologous stem cell transplantation. Best response was recorded as complete response, partial response or progressive disease. This clone was seen once. Its antigen is as yet unknown. The method was immunoSEQ multiplex PCR; TCRdb's version includes in-frame clones alone and lacks a portion of them. The table lists more than 45,000 clones, roughly 66% of them singletons.

The sequence derives from a human donor with classical Hodgkin lymphoma. The rearrangement uses TRBV7-3 and TRBJ2-7; 7 bases fit TRBD1. The specimen comprised peripheral blood mononuclear cells (PBMCs), sampled before the second cycle of nivolumab. This chain's CDR3 is CASSLKPGQTYEQYF. The DNA for the CDR3 is TGTGCCAGCAGCTTAAAGCCGGGACAGACCTACGAGCAGTACTTC.